Listed here are 30 T cell receptor beta chains from one sample, sequenced in a study of CD8 T cells in Susac syndrome. With random hexamers, reverse transcription was performed on about 0.5 to 1 ug of RNA. MiXCR was run by TCRdb on the immunoSEQ multiplex PCR reads, yielding one entry per CDR3 protein. The data show about 120,000 distinct CDR3 sequences, with about 95% seen just once and approximately 0.12% held by the top ten. The sample comprised CD4+ T cells from PBMCs. Receptors originate from a human donor with multiple sclerosis.

The V gene is TRBV3-1, the J gene TRBJ2-7; unclear D gene. The CDR3 is 12 residues long. The germline V gene has CDR1 LGHDT and CDR2 YNNKEL (reference sequence). The germline V and J ends were trimmed by 3 bases and 0 bases, with 3 bases remaining between them. Here the CDR3 reads CASSQDSYEQYF. The CDR3 DNA is TGTGCCAGCAGCCAGGACTCCTACGAGCAGTACTTC.

The J gene is TRBJ1-5, the V gene TRBV3-1; 7 nucleotides align to TRBD1. The V and J ends lost 3 bases and 5 bases, in that order; junction bases with no gene match: 4. Germline loops: CDR1 LGHDT, CDR2 YNNKEL (reference sequence). The CDR3 has 14 residues. The CDR3 spells CASSHGDSYQPQHF. The DNA of the CDR3 is TGTGCCAGCAGCCACGGGGACAGCTATCAGCCCCAGCATTTT. The full variable domain, with the rest looked up from reference TRBV3-1 and TRBJ1-5, is DTAVSQTPKYLVTQMGNDKSIKCEQNLGHDTMYWYKQDSKKFLKIMFSYNNKELIINETVPNRFSPKSPDKAHLNLHINSLELGDSAVYFCASSHGDSYQPQHFGDGTRLSIL.

V usage is TRBV20-1 and J usage is TRBJ1-2; D remains unclear. Germline V gene sequence: CDR1 DFQATT, CDR2 SNEGSKA (reference sequence). This CDR3 region has 11 residues. Trimming cost V 3 bases and J 7 bases, with 9 bases left between them. CDR3 nucleotide sequence: TGCAGTGCTAGTCTGATGGGTGGCTACACCTTC. Protein: CSASLMGGYTF.

This chain uses TRBV5-1 with TRBJ1-6; 8 positions agree with TRBD1. The V gene's germline CDR1 is SGHRS and CDR2 YFSETQ. There are 16 residues in the CDR3. V was pared by 5 bases and J by 7 bases, with 11 bases of the junction left unmatched. The CDR3 spells CASRLGTGELNSPLHF. DNA for the CDR3: TGCGCCAGCAGACTCGGGACAGGAGAACTCAATTCACCCCTCCACTTT.

The chain links TRBV25-1 to TRBJ1-2; TRBD1 aligns across 7 bases. V trimming: 4 bases; J trimming: 5 bases; junction bases outside the gene matches: 7. The CDR3 totals 14 residues. In germline, CDR1 is MGHDK, CDR2 SYGVNS. CDR3 DNA: TGTGCCAGCAGTGGCCAGGGGGTTAGGTATGGCTACACCTTC. Protein: CASSGQGVRYGYTF.

The chain combines TRBV12-3 or TRBV12-4 with TRBJ1-5; D perhaps matches TRBD1 (6 bases). This CDR3 comprises 14 residues. The germline V and J ends were trimmed by 3 bases and 8 bases, with 14 bases remaining between them. The CDR3 loop reads CASSLYGGNEPQHF. Written as DNA, the CDR3 is TGTGCCAGCAGTTTGTATGGGGGCAACGAGCCCCAGCATTTT.

The chain combines TRBV20-1 with TRBJ1-2, with D unclear. Trimming removed 4 bases at V and 7 bases at J, with 10 bases between. The CDR3 runs to 11 residues. CDR1 is DFQATT and CDR2 is SNEGSKA in the germline V gene (reference sequence). CDR3 sequence: CSATYMRGYTF. The CDR3 nucleotides are TGCAGTGCTACGTACATGCGTGGCTACACCTTC.

The chain uses TRBV20-1 and TRBJ2-2; 14 nucleotides match TRBD2. Germline lookup yields CDR1 DFQATT and CDR2 SNEGSKA (reference sequence). The trim removed 3 bases at V and 4 bases at J, leaving 7 bases unmatched. This CDR3 comprises 17 residues. The DNA of the CDR3 is TGCAGTGCTAGTCTCCCGGGACTAGCGGGGGCCACCGGGGAGCTGTTTTTT. This translates into CSASLPGLAGATGELFF.

This chain connects TRBV5-6 to TRBJ2-3, with a tentative D call TRBD2 (5 bases). V shed 4 bases and J shed 3 bases, with 9 bases lying between them. CDR3 length equals 13 residues. Germline V gene sequence: CDR1 SGHDT, CDR2 YYEEEE. CDR3 residues: CASSLTGTDTQYF. CDR3 nucleotides: TGTGCCAGCAGCCTCACGGGAACAGATACGCAGTATTTT.

The rearrangement links TRBV4-1 to TRBJ1-6, with D unresolved. The CDR3 consists of 16 residues. Germline V lookup: CDR1 MGHRA, CDR2 YSYEKL. V was shortened by 10 bases and J by 0 bases, with 16 bases between the two germline ends. The CDR3 reads CATRARASSYNSPLHF. The CDR3 DNA follows: TGCGCCACCCGAGCGAGGGCCAGCTCCTATAATTCACCCCTCCACTTT.

Concerning this clonotype itself: One end of the junction does not line up with germline, which may come from a read error. V and J are TRBV15 and TRBJ2-5; D is unresolved. The germline V gene has CDR1 LNHNV and CDR2 YYDKDF (reference sequence). The CDR3 spans 12 residues. CDR3 amino acids: CATSRKENKKDF. Written as DNA, the CDR3 is TGTGCCACCAGCAGGAAGGAGAATAAGAAGGACTTC.

CDR3 amino acids: CASSYLYPDRGIGANYGYTF. The CDR3 bases are TGTGCCAGCAGTTACCTCTACCCGGACAGGGGGATAGGGGCTAACTATGGCTACACCTTC. The chain combines TRBV6-5 with TRBJ1-2; the match to TRBD1 covers 10 bases. The CDR3 has 20 residues. Unmatched junction bases numbered 15, after V lost 2 bases and J lost 0 bases. Per the germline V gene, CDR1 is MNHEY and CDR2 is SVGAGI.

The chain uses TRBV4-1 and TRBJ2-6; 11 nucleotides align to TRBD2. Germline V gene data show CDR1 as MGHRA and CDR2 as YSYEKL. With 1 base clipped from V and 0 bases from J, the junction kept 2 bases outside the gene matches. This CDR3 has 18 amino acids. CDR3 residues: CASSQGLAGSSGANVLTF. Written as DNA, the CDR3 is TGCGCCAGCAGCCAAGGACTAGCGGGATCCTCTGGGGCCAACGTCCTGACTTTC.

This clonotype was found once. This chain uses TRBV7-9 with TRBJ2-3; D tentatively reads TRBD1 or TRBD2 (6 bases each). Trimming cost V 3 bases and J 4 bases, with 8 bases left between them. Germline V lookup: CDR1 SEHNR, CDR2 FQNEAQ (reference sequence). The CDR3 is made up of 13 amino acids. In nucleotides, the CDR3 is TGTGCCAGCAGCTTCGGGGGCCCAGATACGCAGTATTTT. This gives the protein CASSFGGPDTQYF.

The DNA of the CDR3 is TGCAGTGCTGGTAGAGGGGATCCCTACGAGCAGTACTTC. It translates to CSAGRGDPYEQYF. The chain links TRBV20-1 to TRBJ2-7; either TRBD1 or TRBD2 may supply D (5 bases each). Germline V gives CDR1 DFQATT, CDR2 SNEGSKA (reference sequence). The CDR3 is 13 residues long. V lost 5 bases to trimming and J lost 2 bases, with 13 bases between them.

V and J are TRBV5-6 and TRBJ1-2; maybe TRBD1 (5 bases). This CDR3 region has 14 residues. Germline V gene lookup returns CDR1 SGHDT and CDR2 YYEEEE. Trimming removed 1 base at V and 4 bases at J, with 11 bases between. The CDR3 nucleotides read TGTGCCAGCAGCTTGTCAGGGCGCACCTATGGCTACACCTTC. The encoded protein is CASSLSGRTYGYTF.

This chain links TRBV29-1 with TRBJ2-2; 7 bases line up with TRBD2. This CDR3 comprises 12 residues. V shed 7 bases, J shed 1 base, and the junction held 0 bases outside the gene matches. Germline V lookup: CDR1 SQVTM, CDR2 ANQGSEA. The CDR3 loop reads CSGGGNTGELFF. The CDR3 DNA sequence: TGCAGCGGGGGGGGGAACACCGGGGAGCTGTTTTTT.

The rearrangement joins TRBV7-2 to TRBJ2-3; 10 positions agree with TRBD2. Germline-derived CDR1 and CDR2 are SGHTA and FQGNSA. The CDR3 runs to 15 residues. The V gene end was trimmed by 3 bases and the J gene end by 2 bases; junction bases not matched to a gene: 2. The CDR3 spells CASSFLAGDTDTQYF. In DNA form, the CDR3 reads TGTGCCAGCAGCTTCCTAGCGGGAGACACAGATACGCAGTATTTT.

The rearrangement links TRBV23-1 to TRBJ1-4; maybe TRBD1 (6 bases). TRBV23-1 falls under the ORF class, with uncertain function. Trimming pared 3 bases from V and 3 bases from J, leaving 20 bases between. This CDR3 is built from 18 residues. The CDR3 sequence: CASSHRTVAPRANEKLFF. CDR3 DNA: TGCGCCAGCAGTCACCGGACAGTTGCACCCAGGGCTAATGAAAAACTGTTTTTT.

V is TRBV2 and J is TRBJ2-5; either TRBD1 or TRBD2 may fit D (7 bases each). Germline V CDR1 and CDR2: SNHLY, FYNNEI. The V and J ends lost 6 bases and 5 bases respectively, with 13 bases between them. This CDR3 contains 13 residues. The CDR3 spells CASRNRGGETQYF. The CDR3 region has the DNA TGTGCCAGCAGGAACAGGGGAGGGGAGACCCAGTACTTC.

The chain recombines TRBV6-5 with TRBJ1-5, with a tentative D call TRBD1 (5 bases). Germline V lookup: CDR1 MNHEY, CDR2 SVGAGI. The V gene lost 2 bases and the J gene lost 3 bases, with 20 bases spanning the gap. The CDR3 spans 18 residues. The CDR3 is CASSYLQGGDFDNQPQHF. The CDR3 DNA reads as TGTGCCAGCAGTTACCTCCAGGGAGGGGATTTTGACAATCAGCCCCAGCATTTT.

The V and J genes are TRBV12-3 or TRBV12-4 and TRBJ2-7; D possibly corresponds to TRBD2 (6 bases). V lost 5 bases and J lost 4, with 15 bases in between. The CDR3 loop spans 14 amino acids. CDR3 loop: CASSPGTRKYEQYF. CDR3 bases: TGTGCCAGCAGTCCCGGGACTCGAAAGTACGAGCAGTACTTC.

The chain combines TRBV12-3 or TRBV12-4 with TRBJ1-4; tentative D call: TRBD1 (5 bases). Trimming left V 5 bases short and J 4 bases short, with 14 bases between. The CDR3 has 15 amino acids. DNA of the CDR3: TGTGCCAGCAGTCCCCGGGGGAGGGTTAATGAAAAACTGTTTTTT. Amino acids: CASSPRGRVNEKLFF.

The V gene is TRBV7-9, the J gene TRBJ1-2, with D unclear. This CDR3 is 12 amino acids long. Germline lookup yields CDR1 SEHNR and CDR2 FQNEAQ (reference sequence). Trimming took 1 base from V and 6 from J, leaving 6 bases between them. The CDR3 DNA follows: TGTGCCAGCAGCTTAGGAACTGATGGCTACACCTTC. Encoded protein: CASSLGTDGYTF.

This clonotype was seen just once. CDR3: CASSQAEPNEQYF. As DNA, the CDR3 is TGTGCCAGCAGCCAAGCCGAACCAAACGAGCAGTACTTC. The J gene is TRBJ2-7, the V gene TRBV4-2; no definite D call. The V gene lost 1 base and the J gene lost 5 bases, with 9 bases spanning the gap. The CDR3 is 13 amino acids. The V gene's germline CDR1 is LGHNA and CDR2 YNFKEQ.

The chain employs TRBV11-1 and TRBJ2-2, with D unresolved. The length of the CDR3 is 15 residues. Germline assignment: CDR1 SGHAT and CDR2 FQDESV (reference sequence). Trimming pared 4 bases from V and 2 bases from J, leaving 11 bases between. The CDR3: CASSYGTANTGELFF. The CDR3, as DNA: TGTGCCAGCAGCTACGGAACAGCCAACACCGGGGAGCTGTTTTTT.

The gene calls are TRBV7-8 and TRBJ1-2; TRBD1 agrees at 7 bases. Trimming cost V 4 bases and J 3 bases; bases outside gene matches: 8. CDR3 length: 15 residues. From germline, CDR1 is SGHVS and CDR2 FQNEAQ. CDR3 sequence (DNA): TGTGCCAGCAGCTCAAGAGGGACAGTACACTATGGCTACACCTTC. Translating it yields CASSSRGTVHYGYTF. Based on the CDR3 plus reference TRBV7-8 and TRBJ1-2, the full variable domain is GAGVSQSPRYKVAKRGQDVALRCDPISGHVSLFWYQQALGQGPEFLTYFQNEAQLDKSGLPSDRFFAERPEGSVSTLKIQRTQQEDSAVYLCASSSRGTVHYGYTFGSGTRLTVV.

The chain is built from TRBV30 and TRBJ1-1, with D possibly being TRBD1 (5 bases). This CDR3 has 15 residues. Between the trimmed V and J ends, which lost 2 bases and 4 bases, there was a span of 17 bases. Germline V lookup: CDR1 GTSNPN, CDR2 SVGIG (reference sequence). The CDR3 is CAWSLGPTTTTEAFF. The CDR3 DNA sequence: TGTGCCTGGAGTCTGGGGCCAACCACTACCACTGAAGCTTTCTTT.

The chain carries TRBV19 and TRBJ1-4, with no clear D. The CDR3 has 11 amino acids. Germline CDR1 LNHDA, CDR2 SQIVND (reference sequence). V lost 6 bases, J lost 7 bases, and 6 bases lay in between. CDR3 protein: CASRSVEKLFF. CDR3 DNA: TGTGCCAGTAGGTCGGTTGAAAAACTGTTTTTT. The complete variable domain, with remaining parts taken from reference TRBV19 and TRBJ1-4, reads DGGITQSPKYLFRKEGQNVTLSCEQNLNHDAMYWYRQDPGQGLRLIYYSQIVNDFQKGDIAEGYSVSREKKESFPLTVTSAQKNPTAFYLCASRSVEKLFFGSGTQLSVL.

The chain links TRBV7-2 to TRBJ2-7, with D perhaps matching TRBD2 (5 bases). The V gene lost 1 base and the J gene lost 1 base, with 8 bases spanning the gap. This CDR3 region has 14 residues. Germline CDR1 reads SGHTA; CDR2 reads FQGNSA. CDR3 nucleotide sequence: TGTGCCAGCAGCTTAGTCGAGGGTTCCTACGAGCAGTACTTC. Its translation: CASSLVEGSYEQYF.